This T cell receptor (beta chain) was sequenced in a study of T cell responses to AZD1222 COVID-19 vaccine. As for the study in general: Pooling of second doses given at about 4 or about 12 weeks was done.

This clone has a single count. The CDR3 consists of 13 residues. Germline V gene sequence: CDR1 SGHVS, CDR2 FQNEAQ. After removal of 4 bases from V and 9 bases from J, the junction contained 4 bases not matched to a gene. Clones were sequenced by immunoSEQ multiplex PCR, and TCRdb holds only the in-frame ones, with some missing. The repertoire holds some 96,000 clones, with roughly 89% as singletons. The J gene is TRBJ1-2, the V gene TRBV7-8; 11 bases are a match to TRBD1. The receptor comes from an adult in good health. The sample was peripheral blood, taken on day 0 of AZD1222 vaccination. The CDR3 nucleotides read TGTGCCAGCAGCTCGGGACAGGGGGTTCGCTACACCTTC. Translating gives CASSSGQGVRYTF. Drawing the rest from reference TRBV7-8 and TRBJ1-2, the complete variable domain is GAGVSQSPRYKVAKRGQDVALRCDPISGHVSLFWYQQALGQGPEFLTYFQNEAQLDKSGLPSDRFFAERPEGSVSTLKIQRTQQEDSAVYLCASSSGQGVRYTFGSGTRLTVV.